Presented here are 27 T cell receptor beta chains from one specimen sequenced in a study of graft-versus-host responses after intestinal transplantation. Sequenced by immunoSEQ multiplex PCR; TCRdb stores in-frame clones only, minus some. The data show over 100,000 clones, approximately 92% seen once. For these TCRs, the target antigens are not known. Sequenced material: unstimulated CD4+ T cells sorted from spleen or lymph node cells, taken before intestinal transplant. Receptors were obtained from a human donor who received an intestinal transplant.

The genes are TRBV5-4 and TRBJ2-1; a weak D match, TRBD1 (7 bases). There are 14 residues in the CDR3. Germline loops: CDR1 SGHNT, CDR2 YYREEE (reference sequence). Trimming cost V 0 bases and J 9 bases, with 13 bases left between them. The CDR3, as DNA: TGTGCCAGCAGCTTGGAAGCAGGGGGGCCTGAGCAGTTCTTC. As protein: CASSLEAGGPEQFF.

This chain joins TRBV19 and TRBJ1-2; 8 bases are a match to TRBD1. CDR3 length: 17 amino acids. Germline CDR1 is LNHDA and CDR2 is SQIVND (reference sequence). V lost 6 bases to trimming and J lost 0 bases; unmatched junction nucleotides: 12. CDR3 sequence: CASSSAGQGAANYGYTF. CDR3 in DNA: TGTGCCAGTAGCTCCGCGGGCCAGGGGGCCGCTAACTATGGCTACACCTTC.

The chain is built from TRBV6-6 and TRBJ1-2; D unresolved. This CDR3 region has 13 residues. V lost 0 bases and J lost 4, with 6 bases in between. CDR1 is MNHNY and CDR2 is SVGAGI in the germline V gene (reference sequence). DNA of the CDR3: TGTGCCAGCAGTTACTCGAGAAGCTATGGCTACACCTTC. This codes for CASSYSRSYGYTF.

On this clone: A read error may produce the germline difference seen at one junction end. V gene TRBV7-7 combines with J gene TRBJ1-3, with unresolved D. Germline V gives CDR1 SSHAT, CDR2 FNYEAQ (reference sequence). The CDR3 length is 16 residues. This CDR3 reads CASSLAPGASGNTIYF. The CDR3 DNA sequence: TGTGCTAGCAGCTTAGCCCCAGGTGCCTCTGGAAACACCATATATTTT. Filled out from reference TRBV7-7 and TRBJ1-3, the complete variable domain reads GAGVSQSPRYKVTKRGQDVTLRCDPISSHATLYWYQQALGQGPEFLTYFNYEAQPDKSGLPSDRFSAERPEGSISTLTIQRTEQRDSAMYRCASSLAPGASGNTIYFGEGSWLTVV.

V gene TRBV6-5 combines with J gene TRBJ2-7, with D unclear. Trimming removed 5 bases from V and 1 base from J, with 9 bases in between. This CDR3 is built from 13 residues. Per germline, CDR1 MNHEY and CDR2 SVGAGI. The CDR3 spells CASSTLGSYEQYF. In DNA form, the CDR3 reads TGTGCCAGCAGTACCCTTGGATCCTACGAGCAGTACTTC.

The gene calls are TRBV11-2 and TRBJ2-3; D might be TRBD2 (5 bases). CDR1 SGHAT and CDR2 FQNNGV come from the germline V gene. Trimming cost V 2 bases and J 4 bases, with 7 bases left between them. The CDR3 extends over 13 amino acids. The CDR3 is CASSLPGSDTQYF. The CDR3 region has the DNA TGTGCCAGCAGCTTACCGGGGTCAGATACGCAGTATTTT.

The chain combines TRBV4-2 with TRBJ1-2, with D tentatively TRBD1 (5 bases). CDR1 is LGHNA and CDR2 is YNFKEQ in the germline V gene. The V and J ends lost 0 bases and 5 bases respectively, with 13 bases between them. The CDR3 loop spans 15 amino acids. The CDR3 bases are TGTGCCAGCAGCCAAGAGACAGCTCCACGGTATGGCTACACCTTC. Its protein is CASSQETAPRYGYTF.

This chain uses TRBV2 with TRBJ2-7; 8 bases are shared with TRBD2. This CDR3 has 14 amino acids. The germline V gene has CDR1 SNHLY and CDR2 FYNNEI. J lost 6 bases, V lost 5 bases, and 9 bases had no gene match. CDR3 sequence: CASSSGSKPFEQYF. CDR3 sequence (DNA): TGTGCCAGCAGTAGCGGGAGTAAGCCTTTCGAGCAGTACTTC.

V usage is TRBV11-2 and J usage is TRBJ1-5; the D is unclear. Germline V gene sequence: CDR1 SGHAT, CDR2 FQNNGV. This CDR3 contains 17 residues. The germline V and J ends were trimmed by 1 base and 0 bases, with 13 bases remaining between them. This CDR3 reads CASSLVGSTYSNQPQHF. The CDR3, as DNA: TGTGCCAGCAGCTTAGTGGGGAGTACCTATAGCAATCAGCCCCAGCATTTT.

Only one count was recorded for this clone. The chain joins TRBV6-5 to TRBJ2-2, with D perhaps matching TRBD1 or TRBD2 (5 bases each). Germline V gene sequence: CDR1 MNHEY, CDR2 SVGAGI. The CDR3 runs 15 residues. Between the trimmed V and J ends, which lost 0 bases and 6 bases, there was a span of 11 bases. CDR3 coding DNA: TGTGCCAGCAGTTACTCGGCAGGGAGAGCCGGGGAGCTGTTTTTT. Encoded protein: CASSYSAGRAGELFF.

V gene TRBV7-9 combines with J gene TRBJ1-4, with D possibly matching TRBD1 (5 bases). V shed 8 bases and J shed 7 bases, with 14 bases lying between them. In germline, CDR1 is SEHNR, CDR2 FQNEAQ (reference sequence). This CDR3 is 13 amino acids long. The CDR3, as DNA: TGTGCCAGCGCTAGTGGGGCCGGTGAAAAACTGTTTTTT. Its protein product is CASASGAGEKLFF.

V usage is TRBV5-6 and J usage is TRBJ1-5; 8 positions agree with TRBD1. The CDR3 extends over 14 amino acids. Trimming removed 4 bases from V and 6 bases from J; junction bases left unmatched: 6. Germline CDR1 reads SGHDT; CDR2 reads YYEEEE. Here the CDR3 reads CASSKAGGRQPQHF. The CDR3 nucleotides are TGTGCCAGCAGCAAGGCAGGGGGCCGTCAGCCCCAGCATTTT.

A single count supports this clone. V gene TRBV10-1 combines with J gene TRBJ1-2, with D hard to call. V was clipped by 6 bases and J by 0 bases, with 8 bases between them. The V gene's germline CDR1 is WNHNN and CDR2 SYGVQD (reference sequence). The CDR3 contains 13 residues. CDR3 region: CASSPQANYGYTF. The CDR3 bases are TGCGCCAGCAGCCCCCAGGCTAACTATGGCTACACCTTC.

This clone was recorded only once. The chain combines TRBV27 with TRBJ2-1; possibly TRBD2 for D (5 bases). This CDR3 is built from 14 residues. V lost 3 bases to trimming and J lost 4 bases, with 10 bases between them. Germline V gives CDR1 MNHEY, CDR2 SMNVEV (reference sequence). In DNA, the CDR3 is TGTGCCAGCAGTTTGCTCCCGGGGTACAATGAGCAGTTCTTC. Amino acids: CASSLLPGYNEQFF.

This chain joins TRBV10-3 and TRBJ1-3, with no clear D. The CDR3 loop spans 13 amino acids. Germline CDR1 is ENHRY and CDR2 is SYGVKD. Between the trimmed V and J ends, which lost 3 bases and 7 bases, there was a span of 10 bases. CDR3 bases: TGTGCCATCAGTGACGGTTTACGGAACACCATATATTTT. Its translation: CAISDGLRNTIYF.

This chain connects TRBV19 to TRBJ1-2; D gene unclear. The CDR3 sequence is 12 residues long. Trimming took off 3 bases at V and 10 bases at J, with 12 bases between the two ends. The germline gives CDR1 LNHDA, CDR2 SQIVND (reference sequence). CDR3 bases: TGTGCCAGTAGTATGGGAATTGGTCCCTACACCTTC. This translates into CASSMGIGPYTF.

This rearrangement joins TRBV6-1 to TRBJ1-5; D remains ambiguous. The germline V gene encodes CDR1 MNHNS and CDR2 SASEGT. V shed 5 bases and J shed 4 bases, with 9 bases lying between them. The CDR3 totals 13 residues. The CDR3 nucleotides are TGTGCCAGCAGTCGGGAGATTAATCAGCCCCAGCATTTT. Protein product: CASSREINQPQHF.

CDR3 in DNA: TGTGCCAGCAGCTTGGTCCCCTTAGCAGTGGGTGACAATGAGCAGTTCTTC. It is translated as CASSLVPLAVGDNEQFF. The chain has TRBV5-7 and TRBJ2-1; D gene ambiguous. TRBV5-7 qualifies as an ORF whose function is uncertain. This CDR3 is built from 17 residues. Trimming pared 0 bases from V and 5 bases from J, leaving 18 bases between.

This rearrangement joins TRBV6-6 to TRBJ1-4; D possibly corresponds to TRBD1 (5 bases). This CDR3 is 14 amino acids long. The ends were cut back, 8 bases at V and 8 bases at J, with 18 bases in the middle. Germline CDR1 reads MNHNY; CDR2 reads SVGAGI (reference sequence). CDR3 DNA: TGTGCCAGCGGGGGGGGACCCTCGGGGGAAAAACTGTTTTTT. Translated: CASGGGPSGEKLFF.

The chain couples TRBV25-1 to TRBJ2-2; 14 bases are a match to TRBD2. Per germline, CDR1 MGHDK and CDR2 SYGVNS. The CDR3 has 14 amino acids. With 10 bases clipped from V and 6 bases from J, the junction kept 4 bases outside the gene matches. DNA for the CDR3: TGTGCCACCTCGACTAGCGGGAGGGCCGGGGAGCTGTTTTTT. This translates into CATSTSGRAGELFF. The variable domain in full, completed from reference TRBV25-1 and TRBJ2-2, reads EADIYQTPRYLVIGTGKKITLECSQTMGHDKMYWYQQDPGMELHLIHYSYGVNSTEKGDLSSESTVSRIRTEHFPLTLESARPSHTSQYLCATSTSGRAGELFFGEGSRLTVL.

This rearrangement joins TRBV27 to TRBJ2-3; TRBD2 is a possible D gene (5 bases). This CDR3 has 14 residues. Germline V gene data show CDR1 as MNHEY and CDR2 as SMNVEV (reference sequence). The ends were cut back, 0 bases at V and 5 bases at J, with 9 bases in the middle. The CDR3 protein is CASSLSKAEDTQYF. In nucleotides, the CDR3 is TGTGCCAGCAGTTTATCCAAAGCGGAAGATACGCAGTATTTT.

J is TRBJ2-1 and V is TRBV7-3; 10 bases map to TRBD2. V gave up 4 bases and J gave up 6 bases; unmatched junction bases: 9. CDR1 SGHTA and CDR2 FQGTGA come from the germline V gene. The CDR3 spans 16 residues. This CDR3 reads CASSSPGLAAVNEQFF. For the CDR3, the DNA is TGTGCCAGCAGCTCCCCCGGACTAGCGGCGGTCAATGAGCAGTTCTTC.

V and J are TRBV6-5 and TRBJ1-2; no clear D gene. The CDR3 loop spans 14 amino acids. Trimming pared 4 bases from V and 4 bases from J, leaving 13 bases between. Germline CDR1 is MNHEY and CDR2 is SVGAGI. The CDR3 DNA is TGTGCCAGCAGTTTTGACCTGAAGGGCTATGGCTACACCTTC. As protein: CASSFDLKGYGYTF.

This clone was detected once. The rearrangement joins TRBV28 to TRBJ1-2; weak D call: TRBD1 (5 bases). V lost 5 bases, J lost 2 bases, and 15 bases lay in between. The CDR3 covers 15 residues. The V gene's germline CDR1 is MDHEN and CDR2 SYDVKM. Written as DNA, the CDR3 is TGTGCCAGCAGTACTGGGGGACGGAAAAACTATGGCTACACCTTC. Residues: CASSTGGRKNYGYTF.

The genes are TRBV7-7 and TRBJ2-5; the D gene is possibly TRBD2 (7 bases). The length of the CDR3 is 12 residues. The germline gives CDR1 SSHAT, CDR2 FNYEAQ (reference sequence). CDR3 in DNA: TGTGCTAGCGCGGGGAGGGGGGAGACCCAGTACTTC. Encoded protein: CASAGRGETQYF.

The chain links TRBV5-1 to TRBJ2-7, with D maybe TRBD2 (6 bases). V lost 2 bases and J lost 5, with 14 bases in between. The CDR3 covers 14 residues. Germline CDR1 is SGHRS and CDR2 is YFSETQ. Here the CDR3 reads CASSFTGVGDEQYF. CDR3 sequence (DNA): TGCGCCAGCAGCTTTACGGGAGTGGGGGACGAGCAGTACTTC.

The J gene is TRBJ2-5, the V gene TRBV4-2; TRBD2 might be the D (6 bases). Trimming took 0 bases from V and 2 from J, leaving 10 bases between them. In germline, CDR1 is LGHNA, CDR2 YNFKEQ. This CDR3 contains 15 residues. For the CDR3, the DNA is TGTGCCAGCAGCCAAGAGGCGGGACCTCAAGAGACCCAGTACTTC. This encodes CASSQEAGPQETQYF.